These 22 T cell receptor beta chains came from one sample sequenced in a study of Tregs in tolerant kidney transplant recipients. The assay was immunoSEQ multiplex PCR, and TCRdb's table has in-frame clones only and misses some. The table has 90,000 to 150,000 clones, around nine tenths seen once. Sequencing was carried out using CD4+ T cells from blood. These receptors were collected from a human donor in good health.

The chain carries TRBV4-2 and TRBJ1-3, with unresolved D. This CDR3 region has 15 residues. Germline CDR1 is LGHNA and CDR2 is YNFKEQ. V lost 2 bases and J 5 bases, leaving 13 bases between the germline ends. The CDR3 DNA reads as TGTGCCAGCAGCCAATTCCCCGTCCCTAGAAACACCATATATTTT. Its translation: CASSQFPVPRNTIYF.

The chain joins TRBV4-2 to TRBJ1-2; 12 positions agree with TRBD1. Germline CDR1 reads LGHNA; CDR2 reads YNFKEQ. This CDR3 comprises 18 residues. The junction had 15 bases not matched to a gene; V was cut back by 3 bases and J by 7 bases. The CDR3 loop is CASSHTQGRGQGARGYTF. For the CDR3, the DNA is TGTGCCAGCAGCCATACTCAGGGTCGGGGACAGGGGGCGCGTGGCTACACCTTC.

This clone was recorded once. DNA for the CDR3: TGTGCCAGCAGTCGGGACAACAATAATTCACCCCTCCACTTT. Its translation: CASSRDNNNSPLHF. The J gene is TRBJ1-6, the V gene TRBV14; D is possibly TRBD1 (6 bases). The CDR3 length is 14 residues. CDR1 is SGHDN, CDR2 FVKESK, per germline. V lost 6 bases and J lost 5, with 11 bases in between. Combining the CDR3 with reference TRBV14 and TRBJ1-6 gives the whole variable domain EAGVTQFPSHSVIEKGQTVTLRCDPISGHDNLYWYRRVMGKEIKFLLHFVKESKQDESGMPNNRFLAERTGGTYSTLKVQPAELEDSGVYFCASSRDNNNSPLHFGNGTRLTVT.

The rearrangement joins TRBV4-2 to TRBJ2-2; D possibly corresponds to TRBD2 (5 bases). This CDR3 has 13 residues. Trimming removed 5 bases at V and 7 bases at J, with 11 bases between. Germline CDR1 and CDR2: LGHNA and YNFKEQ. The CDR3 DNA reads as TGTGCCAGCAGCGCCAAAGGAGGCGGGGAGCTGTTTTTT. Protein sequence: CASSAKGGGELFF.

The V call is TRBV7-9, the J call TRBJ2-1; D is unclear. The CDR3 is 14 residues long. The V end was cut by 5 bases, the J end by 0 bases, with 8 bases between. The V gene's germline CDR1 is SEHNR and CDR2 FQNEAQ (reference sequence). The CDR3 region is CASSEFSSYNEQFF. CDR3 coding DNA: TGTGCCAGCAGCGAATTTAGCTCCTACAATGAGCAGTTCTTC.

Points on this clone: Other DNA variants within this sample encode the same CDR3. The chain uses TRBV18 and TRBJ1-5; TRBD1 aligns across 9 bases. Unmatched junction bases numbered 5, after V lost 6 bases and J lost 8 bases. Germline CDR1 is KGHSH and CDR2 is LQKENI. CDR3 size: 13 residues. CDR3 sequence (DNA): TGTGCCAGCTCCCCGGGACAGGGAGAGCCCCAGCATTTT. This encodes CASSPGQGEPQHF.

The chain employs TRBV7-2 and TRBJ2-7, with TRBD2 matching 7 bases. The CDR3 length is 14 residues. The germline CDR1 and CDR2 sequences are SGHTA and FQGNSA. The V segment lost 3 bases and the J segment 5 bases; nucleotides outside the gene matches: 7. The CDR3: CASSLDNGGNEQYF. As DNA, the CDR3 is TGTGCCAGCAGCTTGGACAACGGGGGGAACGAGCAGTACTTC.

This chain connects TRBV12-5 to TRBJ1-2; D ambiguous. The CDR3 spans 13 residues. Trimming removed 7 bases at V and 6 bases at J, with 15 bases between. CDR1 is LGHNT and CDR2 is FRNRAP in the germline V gene. DNA for the CDR3: TGTGCTAGTGCGCGGCAGGACCTACATGGCTACACCTTC. This translates into CASARQDLHGYTF.

This clone was observed once. The V call is TRBV5-3, the J call TRBJ1-5; 7 positions agree with TRBD1. TRBV5-3 belongs to the ORF category, with a function that is uncertain. The CDR3 has 16 amino acids. J lost 2 bases, V lost 0 bases, and 5 bases had no gene match. The CDR3 spells CARSLEAGGGNQPQHF. The DNA of the CDR3 is TGTGCCAGAAGCTTGGAGGCAGGGGGTGGCAATCAGCCCCAGCATTTT.

This chain joins TRBV7-3 and TRBJ2-3; 8 nucleotides align to TRBD1. Trimming cost V 4 bases and J 3 bases; bases outside gene matches: 3. CDR3 length: 14 amino acids. Germline CDR1 reads SGHTA; CDR2 reads FQGTGA. Here the CDR3 reads CASSSTGVTDTQYF. In nucleotides, the CDR3 is TGTGCCAGCAGCTCGACAGGGGTAACAGATACGCAGTATTTT.

This chain joins TRBV7-2 and TRBJ1-1, with unresolved D. V was clipped by 4 bases and J by 4 bases, with 13 bases between them. The CDR3 consists of 14 residues. CDR1 is SGHTA and CDR2 is FQGNSA in the germline V gene. CDR3 amino acids: CASSSRSRGTEAFF. The CDR3 region has the DNA TGTGCCAGCAGCTCCCGGAGCCGGGGCACTGAAGCTTTCTTT.

The chain uses TRBV11-3 and TRBJ2-7; TRBD2 might be the D (5 bases). Germline CDR1 SGHNT, CDR2 YENEEA. V was clipped by 0 bases and J by 6 bases, with 9 bases between them. The CDR3 sequence is 13 residues long. CDR3 protein: CASSLDGGGEQYF. The CDR3 DNA reads TGTGCCAGCAGCTTAGATGGTGGAGGCGAGCAGTACTTC.

This clone has just a few counts. This rearrangement joins TRBV6-5 to TRBJ1-5, with a tentative D call TRBD1 (5 bases). Germline values: CDR1 MNHEY, CDR2 SVGAGI. CDR3 length: 15 residues. V was clipped by 5 bases and J by 2 bases, with 13 bases between them. CDR3 in DNA: TGTGCCAGCAGTCCAGGGAATTCGGGCAATCAGCCCCAGCATTTT. Protein sequence: CASSPGNSGNQPQHF.

V is TRBV7-9 and J is TRBJ1-4; D gene uncertain. Looked up from germline, CDR1 is SEHNR and CDR2 is FQNEAQ (reference sequence). The V end was cut by 2 bases, the J end by 7 bases, with 14 bases between. The CDR3 is 15 residues long. CDR3 loop: CASSLIGVLGEKLFF. The CDR3 nucleotides read TGTGCCAGCAGCTTAATCGGGGTTCTGGGTGAAAAACTGTTTTTT.

The chain combines TRBV27 with TRBJ2-1, with TRBD2 as a possible D gene (7 bases). V gave up 1 base and J gave up 0 bases, with 10 bases separating them. CDR1 is MNHEY, CDR2 SMNVEV, per germline (reference sequence). This CDR3 is built from 16 residues. The CDR3 DNA is TGTGCCAGCAGTTTATTTGGGGGGGCCTCCTACAATGAGCAGTTCTTC. Protein product: CASSLFGGASYNEQFF.

The rearrangement joins TRBV11-1 to TRBJ1-1; D may be TRBD1 (5 bases). V was pared by 3 bases and J by 3 bases, with 11 bases between. CDR3 length: 14 residues. Germline V gene lookup returns CDR1 SGHAT and CDR2 FQDESV (reference sequence). The CDR3 sequence: CASSFRDEDTEAFF. For the CDR3, the DNA is TGTGCCAGCAGCTTCCGGGACGAAGACACTGAAGCTTTCTTT.

The chain carries TRBV4-1 and TRBJ1-1; weak D call: TRBD1 (5 bases). CDR3 length: 16 amino acids. Trimming took off 0 bases at V and 3 bases at J, with 14 bases between the two ends. From germline, CDR1 is MGHRA and CDR2 YSYEKL. The CDR3 bases are TGCGCCAGCAGCCAAGATTTACGGCAGGGATACACTGAAGCTTTCTTT. Protein: CASSQDLRQGYTEAFF.

This rearrangement joins TRBV5-1 to TRBJ2-3; 14 bases map to TRBD2. Germline loops: CDR1 SGHRS, CDR2 YFSETQ. With V trimmed by 0 bases and J by 0 bases, 3 bases remained unmatched. The CDR3 sequence is 18 residues long. The CDR3 reads CASSLGLAGGLSTDTQYF. The CDR3 nucleotides read TGCGCCAGCAGCTTGGGACTAGCGGGAGGGCTAAGCACAGATACGCAGTATTTT.

This chain connects TRBV5-5 to TRBJ1-1; D ambiguous. The CDR3 sequence is 12 residues long. Germline V CDR1 and CDR2: SGHKS, YYEKEE (reference sequence). V was pared by 0 bases and J by 11 bases, with 11 bases between. CDR3 in amino acids: CASSLAGLMAFF. CDR3 bases: TGTGCCAGCAGCTTGGCGGGATTAATGGCTTTCTTT. Variable domain in full (rest from reference TRBV5-5 and TRBJ1-1): DAGVTQSPTHLIKTRGQQVTLRCSPISGHKSVSWYQQVLGQGPQFIFQYYEKEERGRGNFPDRFSARQFPNYSSELNVNALLLGDSALYLCASSLAGLMAFFGQGTRLTVV.

The V and J genes are TRBV18 and TRBJ1-1; D gene ambiguous. The V end lost 3 bases, the J end lost 3 bases, and 17 bases lay between the germline ends. This CDR3 region has 16 residues. The germline gives CDR1 KGHSH, CDR2 LQKENI. The CDR3 is CASSPRLQLADTEAFF. In DNA, the CDR3 is TGTGCCAGCTCACCGCGACTTCAGTTGGCGGACACTGAAGCTTTCTTT.

J is TRBJ1-1 and V is TRBV6-5; D is ambiguous. The CDR3 spans 13 residues. Trimming pared 6 bases from V and 3 bases from J, leaving 11 bases between. Germline V gene sequence: CDR1 MNHEY, CDR2 SVGAGI. CDR3 protein: CASSRAHHTEAFF. The CDR3, as DNA: TGTGCCAGCAGCAGAGCACACCACACTGAAGCTTTCTTT.

The chain has TRBV6-6 and TRBJ2-3; possible D gene TRBD2, 5 bases. Germline V gene lookup returns CDR1 MNHNY and CDR2 SVGAGI (reference sequence). Trimming took 7 bases from V and 11 from J, leaving 28 bases between them. The CDR3 is 16 residues long. CDR3 sequence: CASTNVDFAIPGWQYF. CDR3 nucleotides: TGTGCCAGCACCAACGTGGACTTCGCAATCCCGGGTTGGCAGTATTTT.